This TCR beta chain appears in the sequencing data of a study of glioma-infiltrating T cells after dendritic cell vaccination. In the study overall: Glioblastoma patients came from Phase I and II dendritic cell vaccination trials.

Sequenced by immunoSEQ multiplex PCR; TCRdb stores in-frame clones only, minus some. The sample lists about 46,000 clones; approximately 90% were seen once. Details on this clone: Its antigen is not known.

Germline-derived CDR1 and CDR2 are SNHLY and FYNNEI. There are 13 residues in the CDR3. The germline V and J ends were trimmed by 4 bases and 0 bases, with 6 bases remaining between them. Study-wide results and limits: Higher pretreatment TIL content predicted longer progression-free time and survival.

The time point: after dendritic cell vaccination, including at tumor progression/relapse. This clonotype was obtained from a human donor with glioblastoma. The chain has TRBV2 and TRBJ1-1; D is undetermined. Sample: blood, taken after dendritic cell vaccination. Here the CDR3 DNA reads TGTGCCAGCAGTGTTGAGCTGAACACTGAAGCTTTCTTT. Encoded protein: CASSVELNTEAFF.